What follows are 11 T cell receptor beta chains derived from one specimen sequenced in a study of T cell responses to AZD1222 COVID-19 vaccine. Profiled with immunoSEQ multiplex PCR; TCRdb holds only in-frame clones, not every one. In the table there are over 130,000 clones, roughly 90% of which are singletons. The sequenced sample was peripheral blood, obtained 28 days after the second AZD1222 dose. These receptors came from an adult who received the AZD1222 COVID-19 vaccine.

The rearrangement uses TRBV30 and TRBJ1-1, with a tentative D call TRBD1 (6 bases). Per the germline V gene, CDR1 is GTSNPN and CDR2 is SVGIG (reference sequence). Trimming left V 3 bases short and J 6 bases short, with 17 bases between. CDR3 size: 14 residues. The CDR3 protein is CAWRKSGRGAEAFF. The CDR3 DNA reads TGTGCCTGGAGAAAATCGGGCAGGGGTGCTGAAGCTTTCTTT.

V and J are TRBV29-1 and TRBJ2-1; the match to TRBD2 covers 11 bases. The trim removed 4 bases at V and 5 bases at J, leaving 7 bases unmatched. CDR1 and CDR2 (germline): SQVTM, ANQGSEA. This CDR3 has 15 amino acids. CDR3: CSVGSGTSGNNEQFF. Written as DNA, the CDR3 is TGCAGCGTTGGTTCCGGGACTAGCGGAAACAATGAGCAGTTCTTC.

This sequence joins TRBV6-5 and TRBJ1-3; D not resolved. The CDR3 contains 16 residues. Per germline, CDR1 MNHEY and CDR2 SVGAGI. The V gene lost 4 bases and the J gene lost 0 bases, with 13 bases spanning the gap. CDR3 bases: TGTGCCAGCAGTTGGAACGGCCCTTCCTCTGGAAACACCATATATTTT. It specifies CASSWNGPSSGNTIYF.

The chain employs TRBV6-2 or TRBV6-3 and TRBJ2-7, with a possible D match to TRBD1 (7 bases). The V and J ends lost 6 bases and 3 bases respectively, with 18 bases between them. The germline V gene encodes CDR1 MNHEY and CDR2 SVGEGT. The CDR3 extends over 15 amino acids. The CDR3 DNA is TGTGCCAGCAGACCTGGGCCAGGGGGGTTCTACGAGCAGTACTTC. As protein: CASRPGPGGFYEQYF.

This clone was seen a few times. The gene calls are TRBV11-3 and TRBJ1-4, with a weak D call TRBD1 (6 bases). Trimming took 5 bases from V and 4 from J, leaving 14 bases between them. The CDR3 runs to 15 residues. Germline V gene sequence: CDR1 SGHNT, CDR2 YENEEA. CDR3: CASSPNRVSNEKLFF. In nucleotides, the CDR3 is TGTGCCAGCAGCCCCAACAGGGTAAGTAATGAAAAACTGTTTTTT.

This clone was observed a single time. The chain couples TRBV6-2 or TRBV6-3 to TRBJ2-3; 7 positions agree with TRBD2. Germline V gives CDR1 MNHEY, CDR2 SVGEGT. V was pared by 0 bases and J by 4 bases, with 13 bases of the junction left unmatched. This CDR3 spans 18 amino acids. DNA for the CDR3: TGTGCCAGCAGTTACTCGACCGGGAGGATTAAGCAAGCAGATACGCAGTATTTT. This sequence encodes CASSYSTGRIKQADTQYF.

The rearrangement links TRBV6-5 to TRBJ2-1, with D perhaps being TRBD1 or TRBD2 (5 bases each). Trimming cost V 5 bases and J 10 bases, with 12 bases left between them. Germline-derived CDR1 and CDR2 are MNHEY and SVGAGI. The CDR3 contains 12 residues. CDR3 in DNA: TGTGCCAGCAGTCCGGGACCCCAGGAGCAGTTCTTC. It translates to CASSPGPQEQFF.

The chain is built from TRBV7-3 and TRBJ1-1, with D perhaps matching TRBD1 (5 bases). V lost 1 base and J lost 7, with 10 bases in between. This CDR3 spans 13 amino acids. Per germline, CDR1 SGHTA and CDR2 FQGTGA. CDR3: CASSLRRGGEAFF. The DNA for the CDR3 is TGTGCCAGCAGCTTAAGGAGGGGTGGTGAAGCTTTCTTT.

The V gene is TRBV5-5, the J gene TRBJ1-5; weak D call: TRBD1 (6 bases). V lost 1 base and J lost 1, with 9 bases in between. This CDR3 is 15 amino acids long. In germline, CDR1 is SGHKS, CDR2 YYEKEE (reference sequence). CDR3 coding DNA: TGTGCCAGCAGCTTGACAGGGATGAGCAATCAGCCCCAGCATTTT. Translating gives CASSLTGMSNQPQHF. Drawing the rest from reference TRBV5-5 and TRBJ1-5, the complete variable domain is DAGVTQSPTHLIKTRGQQVTLRCSPISGHKSVSWYQQVLGQGPQFIFQYYEKEERGRGNFPDRFSARQFPNYSSELNVNALLLGDSALYLCASSLTGMSNQPQHFGDGTRLSIL.

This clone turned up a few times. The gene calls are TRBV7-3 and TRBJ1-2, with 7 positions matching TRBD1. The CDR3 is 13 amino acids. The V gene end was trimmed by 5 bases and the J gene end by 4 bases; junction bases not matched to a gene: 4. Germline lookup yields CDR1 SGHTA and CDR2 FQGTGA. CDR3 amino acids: CASSPSGGYGYTF. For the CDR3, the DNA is TGTGCCAGCAGCCCCTCAGGGGGCTATGGCTACACCTTC.

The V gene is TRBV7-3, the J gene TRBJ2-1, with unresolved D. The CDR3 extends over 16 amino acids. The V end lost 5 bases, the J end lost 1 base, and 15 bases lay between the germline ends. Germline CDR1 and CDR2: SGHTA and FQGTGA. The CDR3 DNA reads TGTGCCAGCAGCCCCCTCGTAGGGTCGTCCTACAATGAGCAGTTCTTC. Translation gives CASSPLVGSSYNEQFF. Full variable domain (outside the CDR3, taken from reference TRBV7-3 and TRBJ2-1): GAGVSQTPSNKVTEKGKYVELRCDPISGHTALYWYRQSLGQGPEFLIYFQGTGAADDSGLPNDRFFAVRPEGSVSTLKIQRTERGDSAVYLCASSPLVGSSYNEQFFGPGTRLTVL.